The 3 T cell receptor beta chains presented below share a single source sample, sequenced in a study of blood T cell repertoires in COVID-19. Sequencing used immunoSEQ multiplex PCR; TCRdb keeps in-frame clones, though not all of them. Of about 70,000 clones listed, more than 75% are singletons. The source material was peripheral blood. The receptors stem from a human donor in a cohort sampled during active COVID-19.

The chain carries TRBV4-1 and TRBJ2-7, with D perhaps matching TRBD2 (6 bases). Trimming stripped 0 bases from V and 6 bases from J, with 9 bases between. CDR3 length: 13 residues. Germline CDR1 is MGHRA and CDR2 is YSYEKL. The CDR3 spells CASSQESGSEQYF. CDR3 nucleotide sequence: TGCGCCAGCAGCCAAGAGTCCGGGAGCGAGCAGTACTTC.

The rearrangement joins TRBV11-2 to TRBJ2-1; D possibly corresponds to TRBD1 (6 bases). V was pared by 3 bases and J by 2 bases, with 11 bases between. The germline gives CDR1 SGHAT, CDR2 FQNNGV. This CDR3 is 15 amino acids long. For the CDR3, the DNA is TGTGCCAGCAGCTTGTCCCAGGGGCCCTACAATGAGCAGTTCTTC. Its translation is CASSLSQGPYNEQFF.

The chain joins TRBV9 to TRBJ2-1, with TRBD1 identical over 9 bases. In germline, CDR1 is SGDLS, CDR2 YYNGEE. The CDR3 is 14 amino acids. J gave up 8 bases and V 6 bases, and 9 bases lay outside the gene matches. Here the CDR3 reads CASTETGGFDEQFF. As DNA, the CDR3 is TGTGCCAGCACCGAAACAGGGGGCTTCGATGAGCAGTTCTTC. Complete variable domain (other parts from reference TRBV9 and TRBJ2-1): DSGVTQTPKHLITATGQRVTLRCSPRSGDLSVYWYQQSLDQGLQFLIQYYNGEERAKGNILERFSAQQFPDLHSELNLSSLELGDSALYFCASTETGGFDEQFFGPGTRLTVL.